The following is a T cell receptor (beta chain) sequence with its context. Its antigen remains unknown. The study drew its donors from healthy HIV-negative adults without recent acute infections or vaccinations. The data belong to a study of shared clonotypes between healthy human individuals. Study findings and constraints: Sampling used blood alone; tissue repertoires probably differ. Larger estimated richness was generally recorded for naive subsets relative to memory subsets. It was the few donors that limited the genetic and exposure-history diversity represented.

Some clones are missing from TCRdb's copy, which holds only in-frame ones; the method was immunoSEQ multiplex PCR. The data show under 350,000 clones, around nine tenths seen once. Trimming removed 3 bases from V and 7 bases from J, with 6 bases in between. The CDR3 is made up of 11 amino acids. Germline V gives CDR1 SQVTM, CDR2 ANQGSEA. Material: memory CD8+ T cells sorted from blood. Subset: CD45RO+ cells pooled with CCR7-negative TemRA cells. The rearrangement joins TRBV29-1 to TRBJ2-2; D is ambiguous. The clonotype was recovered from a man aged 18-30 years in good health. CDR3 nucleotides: TGCAGCGTTGACAAAAGCGGGGAGCTGTTTTTT. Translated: CSVDKSGELFF.